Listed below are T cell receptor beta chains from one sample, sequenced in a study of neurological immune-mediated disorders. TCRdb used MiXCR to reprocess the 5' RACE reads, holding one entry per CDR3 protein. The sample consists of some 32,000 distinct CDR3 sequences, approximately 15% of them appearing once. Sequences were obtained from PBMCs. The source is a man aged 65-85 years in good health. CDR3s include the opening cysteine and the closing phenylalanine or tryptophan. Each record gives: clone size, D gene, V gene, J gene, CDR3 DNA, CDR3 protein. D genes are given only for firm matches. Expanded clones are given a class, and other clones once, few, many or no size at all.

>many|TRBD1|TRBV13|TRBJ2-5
TGTGCCAGCAGCTTGGAGGGACAGGGGCGGCAAGAGACCCAGTACTTC
CASSLEGQGRQETQYF
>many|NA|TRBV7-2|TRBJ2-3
TGTGCCAGCAGCTTAGCGGGCAGTAGCACAGATACGCAGTATTTT
CASSLAGSSTDTQYF
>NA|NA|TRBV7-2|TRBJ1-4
TGTGCTAGCAGCTTATCTGGCAGTAGTGAAAAACTGTTTTTT
CASSLSGSSEKLFF
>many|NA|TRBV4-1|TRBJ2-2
TGCGCCAGCAGCCAAGATATGGGGGCGCACACCGGGGAGCTGTTTTTT
CASSQDMGAHTGELFF
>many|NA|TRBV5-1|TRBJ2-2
TGCGCCAGCAGCCGCGGGGTTCTGAACACCGGGGAGCTGTTTTTT
CASSRGVLNTGELFF
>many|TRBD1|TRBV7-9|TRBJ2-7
TGTGCCAGCAGCCTTGCTAGACAGGGTGTTTGGCCCCAGTACTTC
CASSLARQGVWPQYF
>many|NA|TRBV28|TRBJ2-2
TGTGCCAGCAGCCTGGTTCGACAGTCCACCGGGGAGCTGTTTTTT
CASSLVRQSTGELFF
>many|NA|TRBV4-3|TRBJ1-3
TGCGCCAGCAGCCAAGAGGGGTCACACTCATCCGGAAACACCATATATTTT
CASSQEGSHSSGNTIYF
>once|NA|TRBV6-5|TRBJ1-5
TGTGCCAGCAGTGCGGACGGGTACAATCAGCCCCGACATTTT
CASSADGYNQPRHF
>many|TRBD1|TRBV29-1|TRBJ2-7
TGCAGCGTCCAGGGACAGGGGGCCGCCTACGAGCAGTACTTC
CSVQGQGAAYEQYF
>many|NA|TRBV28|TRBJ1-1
TGTGCCAGCAGCTTCCAGGGACTGAACACTGAAGCTTTCTTT
CASSFQGLNTEAFF
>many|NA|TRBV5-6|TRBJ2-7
TGTGCCAGCAGCTTGCCAGGGAACTACGAGCAGTACTTC
CASSLPGNYEQYF
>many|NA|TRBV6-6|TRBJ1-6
TGTGCCAGCAGTTACTCCAGACCTTCTAATTCACCCCTCCACTTT
CASSYSRPSNSPLHF
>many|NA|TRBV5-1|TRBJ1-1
TGCGCCAGCAGCTTGGGGACACCTTGGGTTGAAGCTTTCTTT
CASSLGTPWVEAFF
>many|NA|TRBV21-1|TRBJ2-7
TGTGCCAGCAGCAAAGATACTACAATCGGGACAGGAGATGACTACGAGCAGTACTTC
CASSKDTTIGTGDDYEQYF
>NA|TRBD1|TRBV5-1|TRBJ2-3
TGCGCCAGCAGCTGGGGGACAGGGGGCACAGATACGCAGTATTTT
CASSWGTGGTDTQYF